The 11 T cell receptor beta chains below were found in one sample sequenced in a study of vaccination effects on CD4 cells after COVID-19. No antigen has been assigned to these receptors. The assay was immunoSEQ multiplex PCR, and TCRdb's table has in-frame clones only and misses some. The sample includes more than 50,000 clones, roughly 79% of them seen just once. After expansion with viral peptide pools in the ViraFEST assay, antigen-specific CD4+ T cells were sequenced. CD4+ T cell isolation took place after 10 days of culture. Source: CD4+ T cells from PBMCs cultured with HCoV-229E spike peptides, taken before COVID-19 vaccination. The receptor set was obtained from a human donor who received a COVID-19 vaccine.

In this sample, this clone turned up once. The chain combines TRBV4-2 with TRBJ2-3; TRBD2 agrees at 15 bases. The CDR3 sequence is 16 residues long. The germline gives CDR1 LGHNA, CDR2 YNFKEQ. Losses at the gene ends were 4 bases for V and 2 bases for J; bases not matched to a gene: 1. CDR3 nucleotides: TGTGCCAGCAGCCGGACTAGCGGGGGGGCCACAGATACGCAGTATTTT. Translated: CASSRTSGGATDTQYF.

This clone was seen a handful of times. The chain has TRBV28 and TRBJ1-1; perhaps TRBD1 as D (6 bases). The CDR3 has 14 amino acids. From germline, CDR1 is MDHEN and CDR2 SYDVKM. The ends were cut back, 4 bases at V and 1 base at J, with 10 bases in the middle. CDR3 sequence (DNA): TGTGCCAGCAGTTCTGGGACAAAGAACACTGAAGCTTTCTTT. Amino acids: CASSSGTKNTEAFF. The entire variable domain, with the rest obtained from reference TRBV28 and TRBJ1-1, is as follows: DVKVTQSSRYLVKRTGEKVFLECVQDMDHENMFWYRQDPGLGLRLIYFSYDVKMKEKGDIPEGYSVSREKKERFSLILESASTNQTSMYLCASSSGTKNTEAFFGQGTRLTVV.

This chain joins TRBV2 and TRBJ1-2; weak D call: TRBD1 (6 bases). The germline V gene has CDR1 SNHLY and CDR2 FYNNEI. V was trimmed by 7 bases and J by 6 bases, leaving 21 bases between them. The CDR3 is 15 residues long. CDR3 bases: TGTGCCAGCAAATCACAGGGCTTAAGTCTGGATGGCTACACCTTC. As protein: CASKSQGLSLDGYTF.

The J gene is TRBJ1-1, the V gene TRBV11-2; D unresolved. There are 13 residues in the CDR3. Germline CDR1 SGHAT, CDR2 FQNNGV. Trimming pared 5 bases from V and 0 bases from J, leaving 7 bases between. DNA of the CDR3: TGTGCCAGCAGCGCCTGGATGAACACTGAAGCTTTCTTT. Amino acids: CASSAWMNTEAFF.

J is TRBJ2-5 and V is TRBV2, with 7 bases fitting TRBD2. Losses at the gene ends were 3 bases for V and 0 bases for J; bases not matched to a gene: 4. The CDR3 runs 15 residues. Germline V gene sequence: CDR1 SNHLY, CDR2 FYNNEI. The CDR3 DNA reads TGTGCCAGCAGTGAGGCGGGGGTAAACCAAGAGACCCAGTACTTC. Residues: CASSEAGVNQETQYF.

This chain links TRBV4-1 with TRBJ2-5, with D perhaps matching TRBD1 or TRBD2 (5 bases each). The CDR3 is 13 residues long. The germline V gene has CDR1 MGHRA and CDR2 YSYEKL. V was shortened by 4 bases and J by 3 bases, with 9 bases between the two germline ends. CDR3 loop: CASSRGTEETQYF. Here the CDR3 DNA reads TGCGCCAGCAGCCGAGGGACGGAAGAGACCCAGTACTTC.

DNA of the CDR3: TGCGCCAGCAGCTTTGACGGGGCGGTAGATACGCAGTATTTT. Its translation: CASSFDGAVDTQYF. V usage is TRBV5-1 and J usage is TRBJ2-3; D may match TRBD1 or TRBD2 (5 bases each). The CDR3 loop spans 14 amino acids. V was pared by 2 bases and J by 5 bases, with 12 bases between. Germline V gives CDR1 SGHRS, CDR2 YFSETQ.

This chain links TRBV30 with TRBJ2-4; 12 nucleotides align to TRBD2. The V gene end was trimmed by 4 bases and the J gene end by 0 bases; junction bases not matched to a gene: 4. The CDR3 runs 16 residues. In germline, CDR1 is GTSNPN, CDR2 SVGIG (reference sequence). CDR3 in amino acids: CAWTSGGALAKNIQYF. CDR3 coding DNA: TGTGCCTGGACTAGCGGGGGGGCCCTAGCCAAAAACATTCAGTACTTC.

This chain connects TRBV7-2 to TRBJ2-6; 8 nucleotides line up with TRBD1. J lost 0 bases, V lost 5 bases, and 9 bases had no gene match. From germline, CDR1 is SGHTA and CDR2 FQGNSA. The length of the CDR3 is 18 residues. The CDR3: CASSPGTGAFSGANVLTF. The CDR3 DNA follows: TGTGCCAGCAGCCCCGGGACAGGAGCCTTCTCTGGGGCCAACGTCCTGACTTTC. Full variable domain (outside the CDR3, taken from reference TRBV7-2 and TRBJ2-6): GAGVSQSPSNKVTEKGKDVELRCDPISGHTALYWYRQSLGQGLEFLIYFQGNSAPDKSGLPSDRFSAERTGGSVSTLTIQRTQQEDSAVYLCASSPGTGAFSGANVLTFGAGSRLTVL.

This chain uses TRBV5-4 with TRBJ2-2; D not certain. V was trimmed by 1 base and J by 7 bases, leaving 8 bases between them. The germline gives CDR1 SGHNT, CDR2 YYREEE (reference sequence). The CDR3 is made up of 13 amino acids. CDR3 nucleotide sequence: TGTGCCAGCAGCTTGCACGGGTTCGGGGAGCTGTTTTTT. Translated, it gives CASSLHGFGELFF.

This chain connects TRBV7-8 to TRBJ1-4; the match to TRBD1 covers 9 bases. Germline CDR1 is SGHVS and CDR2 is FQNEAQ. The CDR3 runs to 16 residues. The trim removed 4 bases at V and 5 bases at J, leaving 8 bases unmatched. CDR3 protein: CASSSTRQGGNEKLFF. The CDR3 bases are TGTGCCAGCAGCTCAACCAGACAGGGGGGAAATGAAAAACTGTTTTTT.